This note documents a single TCR beta chain sequence. The antigen this receptor binds is unknown. The sample holds no much larger clone one base away, and base qualities are not on file. The CDR3 regions of human TCRbeta chains were analyzed by immunosequencing. Turning to the authors' computational methods: Repertoire TCRs were checked for matches against a reference library of SARS-CoV-2-specific TCRs that had been generated using the MIRA antigen-specificity platform. Breadth was defined as the fraction of unique TCRs that were SARS-CoV-2-associated. Depth was defined as the fraction of total T cells that were SARS-CoV-2-associated. Each spike-specific TCR was assigned to its reactive spike region and to a CD4 or CD8 class using the MIRA data. Log10-transformed breadth and depth values were compared by one-way ANOVA with Sidak's multiple comparisons tests. This is the immuneACCESS table as TCRdb keeps it, with only in-frame sequences that have V and J called. A part of the clones is gone; compared with another copy, unresolved V genes explain less than half, and the rest is unexplained. V, J and clone size are those of that table, while D and trimming were read from the DNA. The sample table contains some 190,000 clones; only one count was recorded for roughly 94% of them. The top ten clonotypes cover roughly 1.8% of the sample.

Reading from cysteine to phenylalanine, the CDR3 counts 14 amino acids. Only the CDR3 DNA stays, 42 bases, in frame from base 1. For CDR1 and CDR2, the germline V gene lists SGDLS and YYNGEE. V is reduced by 3 bases and J by 0 bases, leaving a spacing of 4 bases between them. This entry belongs to a study of T cell responses to AZD1222 COVID-19 vaccine (dated by TCRdb to about 2021). About the investigation overall: A total of approximately 230 trial participants underwent TCR sequencing, of whom 200 to 220 received two doses of AZD1222 and about 25 received two doses of the MenACWY control vaccine. Trial participants were enrolled by age into subgroups of 18-55, 56-69 and 70-plus years, and roughly 150, 30 and 60 TCR-sequenced participants, respectively, were included in these subgroups. The paper as a whole reports these results and caveats: Vaccine-associated CD4 TCRs spanned the whole spike protein, with dominant responses in regions 160-218 and 743-854. Only a handful of AZD1222 recipients were SARS-CoV-2 seropositive at baseline, limiting conclusions about previously exposed vaccinees. Reportedly, close to half of the unique spike-specific TCRs recognized epitopes lying outside the regions that are mutated in the B.1.351 and B.1.1.7 variants. No day 14 peak-response samples were available, so repertoires were characterized only after the peak T cell response. Most participants were white British and females outnumbered males, and the authors suggested that clonal diversity may have been underestimated. The 56-69-year group was small, and its depth increase did not reach significance, likely because of low power. Spike-specific TCR breadth and depth rose significantly after two AZD1222 doses compared with day 0 and with MenACWY recipients.

This specimen's time point label, per the study, means: about 28 days (+/-7) after the second vaccine dose. The meaning of the sample's treatment or condition label: meningococcal conjugate vaccine given as trial control. Samples from vaccinated people were obtained from the UK trials COV001 and COV002, which included a single-blind randomized controlled phase 2/3 trial of AZD1222 (ChAdOx1 nCoV-19) in healthy adults. For TCRbeta chain sequencing, PBMC samples were collected from trial participants at day 0 and at day 28 after the second dose. The sequenced sample was peripheral blood, obtained 28 days after the second dose of the MenACWY control vaccine. The sequence was obtained from an adult who received the MenACWY meningococcal vaccine as a control. Here the chain combines TRBV9 and TRBJ2-6; the D gene is unclear. The CDR3 loop reads CASSADSGANVLTF. The DNA is TGTGCCAGCAGCGCGGACTCTGGGGCCAACGTCCTGACTTTC.